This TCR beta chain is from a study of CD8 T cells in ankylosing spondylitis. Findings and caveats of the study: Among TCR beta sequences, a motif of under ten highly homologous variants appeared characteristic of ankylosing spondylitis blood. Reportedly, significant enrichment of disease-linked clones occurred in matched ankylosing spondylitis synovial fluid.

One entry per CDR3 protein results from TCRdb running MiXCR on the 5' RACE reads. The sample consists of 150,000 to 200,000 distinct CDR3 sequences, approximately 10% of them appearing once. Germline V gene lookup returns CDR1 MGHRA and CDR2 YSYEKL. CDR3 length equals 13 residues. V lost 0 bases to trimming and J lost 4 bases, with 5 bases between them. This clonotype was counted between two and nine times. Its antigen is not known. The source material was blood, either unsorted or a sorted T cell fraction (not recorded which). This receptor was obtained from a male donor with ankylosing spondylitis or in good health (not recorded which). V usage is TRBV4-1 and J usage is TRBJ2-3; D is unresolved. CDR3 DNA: TGCGCCAGCAGCCAAGAATGGCCAGATACGCAGTATTTT. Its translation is CASSQEWPDTQYF.